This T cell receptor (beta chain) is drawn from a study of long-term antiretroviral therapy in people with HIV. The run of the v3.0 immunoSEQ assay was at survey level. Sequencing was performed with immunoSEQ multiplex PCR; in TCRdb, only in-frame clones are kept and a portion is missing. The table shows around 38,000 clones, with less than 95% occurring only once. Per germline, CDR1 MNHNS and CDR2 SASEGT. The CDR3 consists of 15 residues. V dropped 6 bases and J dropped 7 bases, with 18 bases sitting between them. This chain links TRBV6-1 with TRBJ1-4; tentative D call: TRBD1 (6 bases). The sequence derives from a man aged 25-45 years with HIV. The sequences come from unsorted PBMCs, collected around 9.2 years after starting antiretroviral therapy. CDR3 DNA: TGTGCCAGCAGCCCCACAGGGATGGGGGGTGAAAAACTGTTTTTT. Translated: CASSPTGMGGEKLFF.